This T cell receptor (beta chain) appears in the sequencing data of a study of Graves' ophthalmopathy and Graves' hyperthyroidism. The overall study: In this cohort's terms, stable hyperthyroidism meant no ophthalmopathy by 18 months of follow-up.

Hyperthyroidism patients were newly diagnosed, under 2 months' duration, aged 18 to 65. It was on clinical symptoms, serum thyroxine, TRAb, thyroid ultrasound and orbital computed tomography that diagnosis relied. The table lists this clonotype with a count of one. Amplified material comprised TCR beta CDR3 regions derived from RNA transcripts. First-round RT-PCR relied on HTBI primers, and a second-round multiplex PCR came next. TCRdb reprocessed the multiplex PCR reads with MiXCR, giving one entry per CDR3 protein. The sample consists of a few hundred thousand distinct CDR3 sequences, less than 40% of them appearing once. Germline assignment: CDR1 GTSNPN and CDR2 SVGIG (reference sequence). V was trimmed by 0 bases and J by 3 bases, leaving 11 bases between them. The CDR3 loop spans 14 amino acids.

The clonotype was recovered from an adult man with Graves' hyperthyroidism. V and J are TRBV30 and TRBJ1-1; no reliable D call. The sequenced sample consisted of peripheral blood or thyroid tissue (not recorded which). The CDR3 nucleotides are TGTGCCTGGAGTGTACGGGGAGGGTACACTGAAGCTTTCTTT. The encoded protein is CAWSVRGGYTEAFF.